These 26 T cell receptor beta chains originate from one sample sequenced in a study of human thymus T cells. Only in-frame clones appear in the TCRdb table, and some are missing; sequencing was by immunoSEQ multiplex PCR. The profile shows under 70,000 clones, nearly 95% of them singletons. The sample comprised blood. These TCRs come from a boy under three years old with a congenital heart defect but otherwise immunologically healthy.

This chain connects TRBV13 to TRBJ2-2; D call uncertain. V was shortened by 3 bases and J by 4 bases, with 9 bases between the two germline ends. The V gene's germline CDR1 is PRHDT and CDR2 FYEKMQ (reference sequence). This CDR3 spans 14 amino acids. As DNA, the CDR3 is TGTGCCAGCAGCTTTATCGGGCCCACCGGGGAGCTGTTTTTT. Its translation is CASSFIGPTGELFF.

V usage is TRBV5-4 and J usage is TRBJ2-3, with TRBD2 matching 7 bases. The CDR3 is 15 residues long. Looked up from germline, CDR1 is SGHNT and CDR2 is YYREEE (reference sequence). The V segment lost 3 bases and the J segment 0 bases; nucleotides outside the gene matches: 4. CDR3 amino acids: CASSSKLASTDTQYF. The CDR3 DNA reads TGTGCCAGCAGCTCCAAACTAGCGAGCACAGATACGCAGTATTTT.

The gene calls are TRBV29-1 and TRBJ2-1, with D maybe TRBD1 (6 bases). V lost 3 bases to trimming and J lost 1 base, with 19 bases between them. CDR3 size: 17 residues. Germline CDR1 SQVTM, CDR2 ANQGSEA. The CDR3 spells CSVELAAQGLSYNEQFF. The CDR3 DNA reads TGCAGCGTTGAGTTGGCGGCCCAGGGGCTATCCTACAATGAGCAGTTCTTC.

The V and J genes are TRBV18 and TRBJ2-1; 8 positions agree with TRBD2. The CDR3 totals 16 residues. The V gene's germline CDR1 is KGHSH and CDR2 LQKENI. J lost 6 bases, V lost 3 bases, and 10 bases had no gene match. Here the CDR3 reads CASSPRGGALGNEQFF. The CDR3 coding sequence is TGTGCCAGCTCACCCCGGGGGGGCGCTTTGGGCAATGAGCAGTTCTTC.

The gene calls are TRBV7-8 and TRBJ2-7; the D is unclear. This CDR3 is built from 18 residues. Germline-derived CDR1 and CDR2 are SGHVS and FQNEAQ. Trimming stripped 5 bases from V and 0 bases from J, with 23 bases between. The CDR3 spells CASSLAIRYSGLSYEQYF. The CDR3 nucleotides are TGTGCCAGCAGCCTCGCTATTAGATATTCAGGCCTCTCCTACGAGCAGTACTTC.

About this clone itself: The junction shows a germline mismatch at one end, possibly a read error. The CDR3 spells CASSLGYYDYTF. DNA of the CDR3: TGCGCCAGCAGCTTGGGGTACTATGACTACACCTTC. The genes are TRBV5-1 and TRBJ1-2; unclear D gene. This CDR3 has 12 amino acids. Germline CDR1 and CDR2: SGHRS and YFSETQ.

The chain uses TRBV4-2 and TRBJ2-3; D is undetermined. Germline V gene data show CDR1 as LGHNA and CDR2 as YNFKEQ. The ends were cut back, 2 bases at V and 4 bases at J, with 13 bases in the middle. The CDR3 is made up of 15 amino acids. CDR3 DNA: TGTGCCAGCAGCCAAACGGGTCCTTGGGCAGATACGCAGTATTTT. Translation: CASSQTGPWADTQYF.

This CDR3 is CASMVLAGGTDTQYF. DNA for the CDR3: TGTGCCAGCATGGTCTTGGCAGGGGGCACAGATACGCAGTATTTT. The V call is TRBV28, the J call TRBJ2-3; weak D call: TRBD1 (6 bases). Germline V gene lookup returns CDR1 MDHEN and CDR2 SYDVKM. The CDR3 spans 15 residues. V shed 7 bases and J shed 1 base, with 15 bases lying between them. Variable domain in full (rest from reference TRBV28 and TRBJ2-3): DVKVTQSSRYLVKRTGEKVFLECVQDMDHENMFWYRQDPGLGLRLIYFSYDVKMKEKGDIPEGYSVSREKKERFSLILESASTNQTSMYLCASMVLAGGTDTQYFGPGTRLTVL.

The chain couples TRBV5-1 to TRBJ2-1; 9 positions match TRBD2. The V and J ends lost 7 bases and 4 bases, in that order; junction bases with no gene match: 6. CDR1 SGHRS and CDR2 YFSETQ come from the germline V gene. The CDR3 extends over 14 amino acids. CDR3 DNA: TGCGCCAGCCACGCGACTAGCGGTTACAATGAGCAGTTCTTC. Translating gives CASHATSGYNEQFF.

The chain joins TRBV4-3 to TRBJ1-3; D is unresolved. Germline CDR1 LGHNA, CDR2 YSLEER. The CDR3 is 15 amino acids. Trimming stripped 0 bases from V and 4 bases from J, with 10 bases between. CDR3 region: CASSQDKRVGNTIYF. CDR3 bases: TGCGCCAGCAGCCAAGATAAGAGGGTCGGAAACACCATATATTTT.

The chain is built from TRBV19 and TRBJ2-1; weak D call: TRBD2 (6 bases). CDR3 length: 15 amino acids. Germline CDR1 is LNHDA and CDR2 is SQIVND (reference sequence). Between the trimmed V and J ends, which lost 1 base and 2 bases, there was a span of 9 bases. CDR3 in amino acids: CASSIVSGAYNEQFF. The CDR3 DNA sequence: TGTGCCAGTAGTATAGTTAGCGGAGCCTACAATGAGCAGTTCTTC. The entire variable domain, with the rest obtained from reference TRBV19 and TRBJ2-1, is as follows: DGGITQSPKYLFRKEGQNVTLSCEQNLNHDAMYWYRQDPGQGLRLIYYSQIVNDFQKGDIAEGYSVSREKKESFPLTVTSAQKNPTAFYLCASSIVSGAYNEQFFGPGTRLTVL.

The chain couples TRBV14 to TRBJ2-1; D tentatively fits TRBD1 or TRBD2 (5 bases each). The CDR3 length is 16 residues. Germline V lookup: CDR1 SGHDN, CDR2 FVKESK. Trimming shortened V by 1 base and J by 3 bases, and 13 bases separated the two germline ends. The CDR3 sequence is CASSQGIVGDYNEQFF. CDR3 DNA: TGTGCCAGCAGCCAAGGGATTGTGGGGGACTACAATGAGCAGTTCTTC.

J is TRBJ2-3 and V is TRBV6-5, with a tentative D call TRBD2 (6 bases). The germline V gene encodes CDR1 MNHEY and CDR2 SVGAGI. The V end lost 5 bases, the J end lost 5 bases, and 17 bases lay between the germline ends. This CDR3 contains 15 residues. The CDR3 reads CASSAPTRDEDTQYF. The CDR3 region has the DNA TGTGCCAGCAGTGCCCCGACTAGAGATGAAGATACGCAGTATTTT.

The V call is TRBV28, the J call TRBJ2-7; tentative D call: TRBD1 (6 bases). CDR3 length equals 15 residues. Germline V gives CDR1 MDHEN, CDR2 SYDVKM. V gave up 6 bases and J gave up 0 bases, with 15 bases separating them. CDR3: CASRTGTSYSYEQYF. The CDR3, as DNA: TGTGCCAGCAGGACCGGGACATCCTACTCCTACGAGCAGTACTTC. Full variable domain (rest looked up from reference TRBV28 and TRBJ2-7): DVKVTQSSRYLVKRTGEKVFLECVQDMDHENMFWYRQDPGLGLRLIYFSYDVKMKEKGDIPEGYSVSREKKERFSLILESASTNQTSMYLCASRTGTSYSYEQYFGPGTRLTVT.

The chain recombines TRBV5-1 with TRBJ2-7; 7 bases map to TRBD1. This CDR3 region has 16 residues. The V and J ends lost 0 bases and 3 bases, in that order; junction bases with no gene match: 9. Germline loops: CDR1 SGHRS, CDR2 YFSETQ. The CDR3 bases are TGCGCCAGCAGCTTGGAGGGACAGCAGGCAGGCTACGAGCAGTACTTC. Translating it yields CASSLEGQQAGYEQYF.

The chain recombines TRBV29-1 with TRBJ1-2; no clear D. Trimming pared 3 bases from V and 2 bases from J, leaving 4 bases between. There are 11 residues in the CDR3. Germline V gives CDR1 SQVTM, CDR2 ANQGSEA. CDR3 sequence reads: CSVDKNYGYTF. The CDR3 DNA reads as TGCAGCGTTGACAAAAACTATGGCTACACCTTC.

The rearrangement uses TRBV5-1 and TRBJ2-7; 10 bases align to TRBD2. Germline assignment: CDR1 SGHRS and CDR2 YFSETQ. The CDR3 contains 16 residues. V shed 0 bases and J 0 bases; nucleotides not matched to a gene: 3. The CDR3 sequence is CASSLVAGGSSYEQYF. Here the CDR3 DNA reads TGCGCCAGCAGCTTGGTAGCGGGAGGTTCCTCCTACGAGCAGTACTTC.

This chain connects TRBV2 to TRBJ2-7, with D possibly being TRBD2 (6 bases). Germline CDR1 and CDR2: SNHLY and FYNNEI. The ends were cut back, 6 bases at V and 0 bases at J, with 6 bases in the middle. This CDR3 is 12 amino acids long. The CDR3, as DNA: TGTGCCAGCAGGGAGGGCTCCTACGAGCAGTACTTC. This translates into CASREGSYEQYF.

The J gene is TRBJ1-2, the V gene TRBV6-5; D gene ambiguous. Trimming stripped 2 bases from V and 8 bases from J, with 3 bases between. Germline-derived CDR1 and CDR2 are MNHEY and SVGAGI. The CDR3 has 10 amino acids. The DNA for the CDR3 is TGTGCCAGCAGTTACGTGGGCTACACCTTC. Protein sequence: CASSYVGYTF.

This chain uses TRBV5-1 with TRBJ2-2; no firm D call. The ends were cut back, 2 bases at V and 0 bases at J, with 14 bases in the middle. Germline V gene lookup returns CDR1 SGHRS and CDR2 YFSETQ. The CDR3 covers 17 residues. As DNA, the CDR3 is TGCGCCAGCAGCTTCGTCTCCGGCCCGACGAACACCGGGGAGCTGTTTTTT. Its translation: CASSFVSGPTNTGELFF.

The chain has TRBV28 and TRBJ2-7, with a possible D match to TRBD1 (6 bases). The CDR3 extends over 15 amino acids. Germline CDR1 reads MDHEN; CDR2 reads SYDVKM. V lost 3 bases and J lost 3, with 15 bases in between. The CDR3 region has the DNA TGTGCCAGCAGTTTGATTCAGGGGCAGAACTACGAGCAGTACTTC. This sequence encodes CASSLIQGQNYEQYF.

V usage is TRBV5-1 and J usage is TRBJ2-1; D perhaps matches TRBD2 (5 bases). The CDR3 runs 15 residues. V was clipped by 4 bases and J by 0 bases, with 11 bases between them. Germline loops: CDR1 SGHRS, CDR2 YFSETQ. CDR3 amino acids: CASSPTTSSYNEQFF. DNA for the CDR3: TGCGCCAGCAGCCCGACTACCAGCTCCTACAATGAGCAGTTCTTC. Together with reference TRBV5-1 and TRBJ2-1, the CDR3 gives the full variable domain: KAGVTQTPRYLIKTRGQQVTLSCSPISGHRSVSWYQQTPGQGLQFLFEYFSETQRNKGNFPGRFSGRQFSNSRSEMNVSTLELGDSALYLCASSPTTSSYNEQFFGPGTRLTVL.

The V and J genes are TRBV5-1 and TRBJ1-4; tentatively, D is TRBD1 (5 bases). CDR3 length: 15 amino acids. Per the germline V gene, CDR1 is SGHRS and CDR2 is YFSETQ. The V and J ends lost 0 bases and 5 bases respectively, with 11 bases between them. CDR3: CASSLGDSLNEKLFF. CDR3 nucleotides: TGCGCCAGCAGCTTGGGTGACAGCCTCAATGAAAAACTGTTTTTT.

This sequence joins TRBV5-8 and TRBJ2-7, with D tentatively TRBD1 (6 bases). This CDR3 is built from 13 residues. V gave up 4 bases and J gave up 1 base, with 9 bases separating them. The V gene's germline CDR1 is SGHTS and CDR2 YDEGEE. The CDR3 is CASSQDRSYEQYF. The CDR3 DNA sequence: TGTGCCAGCAGCCAAGACAGGTCCTACGAGCAGTACTTC. Together with reference TRBV5-8 and TRBJ2-7, the CDR3 gives the full variable domain: EAGVTQSPTHLIKTRGQQATLRCSPISGHTSVYWYQQALGLGLQFLLWYDEGEERNRGNFPPRFSGRQFPNYSSELNVNALELEDSALYLCASSQDRSYEQYFGPGTRLTVT.

The sample holds a few counts of this clone. The chain is built from TRBV30 and TRBJ1-5; D perhaps matches TRBD1 (6 bases). CDR1 and CDR2 from the germline V gene are GTSNPN and SVGIG (reference sequence). V shed 5 bases and J shed 5 bases, with 13 bases lying between them. There are 13 residues in the CDR3. The CDR3 sequence is CAWQGQFDQPQHF. In DNA form, the CDR3 reads TGTGCCTGGCAAGGACAGTTCGATCAGCCCCAGCATTTT.

The chain is built from TRBV2 and TRBJ2-2; either TRBD1 or TRBD2 may fit D (5 bases each). Germline CDR1 and CDR2: SNHLY and FYNNEI. This CDR3 has 16 amino acids. With 3 bases removed from V and 0 bases from J, the gap between germline ends came to 11 bases. The CDR3 DNA reads as TGTGCCAGCAGTGAGGGGGTGAACCCGAACACCGGGGAGCTGTTTTTT. Encoded protein: CASSEGVNPNTGELFF.